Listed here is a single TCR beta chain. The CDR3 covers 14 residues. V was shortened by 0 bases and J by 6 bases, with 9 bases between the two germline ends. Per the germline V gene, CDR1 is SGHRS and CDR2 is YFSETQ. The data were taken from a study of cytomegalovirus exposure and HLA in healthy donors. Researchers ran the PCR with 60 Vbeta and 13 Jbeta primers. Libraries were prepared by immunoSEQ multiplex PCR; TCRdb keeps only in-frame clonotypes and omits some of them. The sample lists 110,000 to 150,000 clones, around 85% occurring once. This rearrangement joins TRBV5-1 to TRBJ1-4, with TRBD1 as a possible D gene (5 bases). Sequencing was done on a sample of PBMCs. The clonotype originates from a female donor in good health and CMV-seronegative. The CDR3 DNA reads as TGCGCCAGCAGCTTGGCGGGGGGGTATGAAAAACTGTTTTTT. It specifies CASSLAGGYEKLFF.